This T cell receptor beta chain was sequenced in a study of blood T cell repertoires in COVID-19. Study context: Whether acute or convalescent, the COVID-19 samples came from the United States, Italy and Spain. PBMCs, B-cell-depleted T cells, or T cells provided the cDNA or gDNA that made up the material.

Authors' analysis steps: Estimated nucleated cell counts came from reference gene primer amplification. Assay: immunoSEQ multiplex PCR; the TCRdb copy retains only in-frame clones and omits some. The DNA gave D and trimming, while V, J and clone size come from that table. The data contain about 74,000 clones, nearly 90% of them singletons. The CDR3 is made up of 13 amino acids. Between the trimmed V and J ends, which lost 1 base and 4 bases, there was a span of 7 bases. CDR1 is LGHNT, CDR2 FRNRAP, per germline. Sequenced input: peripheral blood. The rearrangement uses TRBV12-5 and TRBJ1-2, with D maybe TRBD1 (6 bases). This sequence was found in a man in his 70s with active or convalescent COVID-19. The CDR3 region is CASGLEGVYGYTF. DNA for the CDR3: TGTGCTAGTGGTTTGGAGGGGGTCTATGGCTACACCTTC.